This entry is about one TCR beta chain. What it recognizes is unknown. PCR was performed using 60 Vbeta and 13 Jbeta primers. Assay used: immunoSEQ multiplex PCR; TCRdb lists only in-frame clones, some missing. This sample has around 130,000 clones; around 85% occur once, and the top ten carry 1.2%. The data were taken from a study of cytomegalovirus exposure and HLA in healthy donors. Study outcomes and limitations: Cytomegalovirus association was listed for about 180 TCR beta chains. Some V segments, including TRBV6-2 and TRBV6-3, were excluded as indistinguishable.

The germline gives CDR1 SGHTA, CDR2 FQGNSA. V shed 5 bases and J 6 bases; nucleotides not matched to a gene: 10. The CDR3 runs 15 residues. Samples came from healthy bone marrow donors. Donors likely had unrecorded immune exposures despite being nominally healthy when sampled. The chain employs TRBV7-2 and TRBJ2-1; TRBD2 aligns across 7 bases. Material: PBMCs. The TCR sequence derives from a female donor in good health and CMV-seronegative. In DNA form, the CDR3 reads TGTGCCAGCAGCCCTACTAGCGCAATCCCCAATGAGCAGTTCTTC. Translating gives CASSPTSAIPNEQFF.